This T cell receptor beta chain originates from a study of T cell clusters in autoimmune cytopenias. Findings of the study overall: TRB repertoire shifts in secondary cytopenia and chronic lymphocytic leukemia mostly reflected lymphoma, not autoimmunity.

The length of the CDR3 is 12 residues. Germline assignment: CDR1 SQVTM and CDR2 ANQGSEA. TRB was amplified by touch-down multiplex PCR, primer pools A and B combined. TCRdb reprocessed the multiplex PCR reads, keeping one entry per CDR3 protein, no DNA. The table for this sample gives about 8,100 distinct CDR3 sequences. Some 39,000 genome equivalents of blood DNA were amplified for TRB. About this clonotype: Its specificity is unknown.

V gene TRBV29-1 combines with J gene TRBJ2-1; TCRdb returns TRBD1, unconfirmable since there is no DNA. The sequence came from a human donor with an autoimmune cytopenia or autoimmune hepatitis (not recorded which). Material for sequencing was peripheral blood. The CDR3 spells CSGRGQGEEQVF.